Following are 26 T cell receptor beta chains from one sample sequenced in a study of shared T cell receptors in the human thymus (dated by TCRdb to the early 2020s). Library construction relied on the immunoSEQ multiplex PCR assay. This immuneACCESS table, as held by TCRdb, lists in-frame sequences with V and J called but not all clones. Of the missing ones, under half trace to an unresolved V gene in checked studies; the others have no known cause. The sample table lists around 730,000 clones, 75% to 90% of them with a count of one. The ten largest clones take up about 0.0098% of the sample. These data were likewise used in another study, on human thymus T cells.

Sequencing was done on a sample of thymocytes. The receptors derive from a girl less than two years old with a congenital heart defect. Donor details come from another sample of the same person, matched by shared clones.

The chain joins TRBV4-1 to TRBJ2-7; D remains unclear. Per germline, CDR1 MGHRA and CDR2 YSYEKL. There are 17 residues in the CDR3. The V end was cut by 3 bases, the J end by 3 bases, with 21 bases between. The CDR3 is CASSQAHDFSANYEQYF. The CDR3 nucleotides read TGCGCCAGCAGCCAGGCACACGATTTTTCCGCAAACTACGAGCAGTACTTC.

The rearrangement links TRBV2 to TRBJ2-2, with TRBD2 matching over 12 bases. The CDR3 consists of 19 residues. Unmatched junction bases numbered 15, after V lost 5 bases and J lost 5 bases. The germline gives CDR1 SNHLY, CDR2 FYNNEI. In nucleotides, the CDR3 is TGTGCCAGCAGTAAAATCAGGACTAGCGGGGCCGGGGGAACCGGGGAGCTGTTTTTT. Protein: CASSKIRTSGAGGTGELFF.

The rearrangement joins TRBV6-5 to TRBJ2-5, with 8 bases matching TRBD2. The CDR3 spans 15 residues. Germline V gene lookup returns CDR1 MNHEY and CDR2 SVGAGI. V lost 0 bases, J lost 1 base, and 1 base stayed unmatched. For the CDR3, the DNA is TGTGCCAGCAGTTACTCCCTAGCGGGCCAAGAGACCCAGTACTTC. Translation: CASSYSLAGQETQYF.

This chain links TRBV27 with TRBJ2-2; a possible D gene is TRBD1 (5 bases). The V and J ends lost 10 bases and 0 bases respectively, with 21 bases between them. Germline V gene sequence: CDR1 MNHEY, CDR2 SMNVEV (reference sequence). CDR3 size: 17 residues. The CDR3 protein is CATSSTDGPANTGELFF. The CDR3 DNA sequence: TGTGCCACCTCTTCGACAGACGGACCCGCGAACACCGGGGAGCTGTTTTTT.

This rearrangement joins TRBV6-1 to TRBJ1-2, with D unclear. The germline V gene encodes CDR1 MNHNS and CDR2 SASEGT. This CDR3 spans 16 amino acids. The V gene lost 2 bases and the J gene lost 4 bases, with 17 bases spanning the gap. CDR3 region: CASSEFAQTESYGYTF. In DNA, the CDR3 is TGTGCCAGCAGTGAATTCGCCCAAACAGAGAGCTATGGCTACACCTTC.

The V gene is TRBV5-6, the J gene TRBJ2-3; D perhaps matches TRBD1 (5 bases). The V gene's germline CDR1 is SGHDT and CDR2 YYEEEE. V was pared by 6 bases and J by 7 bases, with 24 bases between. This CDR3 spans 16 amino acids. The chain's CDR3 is CASKRGRRRTLNTQYF. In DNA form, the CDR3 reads TGTGCCAGCAAAAGGGGCAGGAGACGGACCTTAAATACGCAGTATTTT. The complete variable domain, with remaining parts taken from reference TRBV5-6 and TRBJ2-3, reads DAGVTQSPTHLIKTRGQQVTLRCSPKSGHDTVSWYQQALGQGPQFIFQYYEEEERQRGNFPDRFSGHQFPNYSSELNVNALLLGDSALYLCASKRGRRRTLNTQYFGPGTRLTVL.

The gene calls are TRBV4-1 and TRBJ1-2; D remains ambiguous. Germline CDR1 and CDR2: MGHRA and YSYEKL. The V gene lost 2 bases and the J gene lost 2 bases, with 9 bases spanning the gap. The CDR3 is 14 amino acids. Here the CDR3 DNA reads TGCGCCAGCAGCCAAAGTTACTGGAACTATGGCTACACCTTC. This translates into CASSQSYWNYGYTF.

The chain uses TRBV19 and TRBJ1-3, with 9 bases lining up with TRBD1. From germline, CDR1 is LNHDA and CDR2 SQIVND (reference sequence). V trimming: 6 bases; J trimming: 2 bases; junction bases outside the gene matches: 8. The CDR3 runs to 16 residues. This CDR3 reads CASRGQGARTGNTIYF. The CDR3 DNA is TGTGCCAGTAGGGGACAGGGTGCGCGAACTGGAAACACCATATATTTT.

Here the CDR3 reads CASSFDRESLTDTQYF. As DNA, the CDR3 is TGTGCCAGCAGTTTTGACAGGGAGTCACTCACAGATACGCAGTATTTT. V gene TRBV27 combines with J gene TRBJ2-3; 7 nucleotides align to TRBD1. Trimming at V came to 3 bases and at J to 2 bases, leaving 8 bases not matched to a gene. CDR1 is MNHEY and CDR2 is SMNVEV in the germline V gene (reference sequence). The CDR3 loop spans 16 amino acids.

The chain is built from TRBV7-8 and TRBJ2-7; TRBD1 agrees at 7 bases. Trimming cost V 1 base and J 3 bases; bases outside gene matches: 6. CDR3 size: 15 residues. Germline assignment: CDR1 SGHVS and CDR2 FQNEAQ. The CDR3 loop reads CASSLGRNRGYEQYF. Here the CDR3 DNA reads TGTGCCAGCAGCTTAGGTCGGAACAGGGGCTACGAGCAGTACTTC.

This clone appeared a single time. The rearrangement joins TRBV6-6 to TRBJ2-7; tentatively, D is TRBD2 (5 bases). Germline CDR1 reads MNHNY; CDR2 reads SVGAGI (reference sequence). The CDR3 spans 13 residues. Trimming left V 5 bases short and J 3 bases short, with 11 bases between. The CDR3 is CASSPGKLYEQYF. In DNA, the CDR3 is TGTGCCAGCAGTCCCGGGAAACTCTACGAGCAGTACTTC.

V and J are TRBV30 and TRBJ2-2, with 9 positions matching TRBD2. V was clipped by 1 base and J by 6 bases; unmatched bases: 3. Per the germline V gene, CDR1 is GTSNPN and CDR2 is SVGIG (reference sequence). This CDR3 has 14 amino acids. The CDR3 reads CAWSGLAVPGELFF. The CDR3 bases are TGTGCCTGGAGTGGACTAGCGGTCCCCGGGGAGCTGTTTTTT. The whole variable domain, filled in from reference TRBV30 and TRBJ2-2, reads SQTIHQWPATLVQPVGSPLSLECTVEGTSNPNLYWYRQAAGRGLQLLFYSVGIGQISSEVPQNLSASRPQDRQFILSSKKLLLSDSGFYLCAWSGLAVPGELFFGEGSRLTVL.

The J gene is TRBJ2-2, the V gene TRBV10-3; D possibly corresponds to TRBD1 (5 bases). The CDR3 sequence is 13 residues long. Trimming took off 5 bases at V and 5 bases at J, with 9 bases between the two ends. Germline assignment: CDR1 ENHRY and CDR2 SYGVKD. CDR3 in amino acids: CAISQGRTGELFF. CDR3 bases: TGTGCCATCAGTCAGGGTAGGACCGGGGAGCTGTTTTTT.

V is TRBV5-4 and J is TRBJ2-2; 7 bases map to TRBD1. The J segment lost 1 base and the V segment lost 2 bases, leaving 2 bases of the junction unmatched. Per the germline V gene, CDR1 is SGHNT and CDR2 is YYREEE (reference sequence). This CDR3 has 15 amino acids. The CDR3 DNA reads TGTGCCAGCAGCTTAGGGGACAGGAACACCGGGGAGCTGTTTTTT. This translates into CASSLGDRNTGELFF.

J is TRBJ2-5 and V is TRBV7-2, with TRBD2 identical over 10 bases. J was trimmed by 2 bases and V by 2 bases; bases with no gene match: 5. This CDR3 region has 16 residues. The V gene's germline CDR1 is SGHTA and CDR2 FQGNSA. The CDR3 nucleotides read TGTGCCAGCAGCTTAAGAAGCGGGGGGGGTCAAGAGACCCAGTACTTC. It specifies CASSLRSGGGQETQYF.

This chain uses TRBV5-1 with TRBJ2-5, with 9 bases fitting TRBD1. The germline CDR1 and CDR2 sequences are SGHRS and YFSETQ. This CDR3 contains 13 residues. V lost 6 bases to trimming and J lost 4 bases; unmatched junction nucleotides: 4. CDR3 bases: TGCGCCAGCATTACAGGGGGCAGAGAGACCCAGTACTTC. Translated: CASITGGRETQYF.

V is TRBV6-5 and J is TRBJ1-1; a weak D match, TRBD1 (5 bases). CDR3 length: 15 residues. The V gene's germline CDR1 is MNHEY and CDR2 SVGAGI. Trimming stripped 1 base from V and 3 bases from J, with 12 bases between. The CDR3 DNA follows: TGTGCCAGCAGTTACTTTGGGGGGACGGACACTGAAGCTTTCTTT. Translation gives CASSYFGGTDTEAFF.

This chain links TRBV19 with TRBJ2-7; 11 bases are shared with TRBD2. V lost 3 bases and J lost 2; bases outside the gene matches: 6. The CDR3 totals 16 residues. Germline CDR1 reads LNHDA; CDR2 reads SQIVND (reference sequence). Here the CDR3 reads CASSMCSGGVAYEQYF. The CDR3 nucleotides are TGTGCCAGTAGTATGTGTAGCGGGGGGGTTGCCTACGAGCAGTACTTC.

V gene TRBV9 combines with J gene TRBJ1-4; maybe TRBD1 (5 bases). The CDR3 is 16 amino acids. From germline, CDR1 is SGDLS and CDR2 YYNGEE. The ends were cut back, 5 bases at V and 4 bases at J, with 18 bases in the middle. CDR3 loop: CASSPNRGGVNEKLFF. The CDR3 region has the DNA TGTGCCAGCAGTCCCAATAGGGGAGGAGTTAATGAAAAACTGTTTTTT.

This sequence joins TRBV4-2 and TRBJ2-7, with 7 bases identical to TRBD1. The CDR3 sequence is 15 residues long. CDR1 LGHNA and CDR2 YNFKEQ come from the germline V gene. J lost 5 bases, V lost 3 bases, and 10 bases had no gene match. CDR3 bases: TGTGCCAGCAGCCAGGATGGGACAGACTACAACGAGCAGTACTTC. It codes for CASSQDGTDYNEQYF.

The CDR3 sequence: CASSTLASGELFF. CDR3 nucleotides: TGCGCCAGCAGTACCTTAGCCAGCGGGGAGCTGTTTTTT. This chain links TRBV5-1 with TRBJ2-2; D unclear. V lost 5 bases, J lost 7 bases, and 12 bases lay in between. The germline V gene encodes CDR1 SGHRS and CDR2 YFSETQ. The CDR3 consists of 13 residues.

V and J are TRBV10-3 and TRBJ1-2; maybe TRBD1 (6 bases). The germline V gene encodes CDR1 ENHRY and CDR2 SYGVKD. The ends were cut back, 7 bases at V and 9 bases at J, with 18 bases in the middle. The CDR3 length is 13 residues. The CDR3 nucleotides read TGTGCCATCAATCCGGGGACACAGGAACGCTACACCTTC. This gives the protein CAINPGTQERYTF.

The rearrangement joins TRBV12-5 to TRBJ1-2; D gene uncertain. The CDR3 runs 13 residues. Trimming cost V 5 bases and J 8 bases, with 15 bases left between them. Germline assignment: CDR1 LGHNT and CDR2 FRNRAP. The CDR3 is CASGTPALEGYTF. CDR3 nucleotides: TGTGCTAGTGGTACCCCCGCCCTCGAGGGCTACACCTTC. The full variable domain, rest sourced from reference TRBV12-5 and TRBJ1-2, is DARVTQTPRHKVTEMGQEVTMRCQPILGHNTVFWYRQTMMQGLELLAYFRNRAPLDDSGMPKDRFSAEMPDATLATLKIQPSEPRDSAVYFCASGTPALEGYTFGSGTRLTVV.

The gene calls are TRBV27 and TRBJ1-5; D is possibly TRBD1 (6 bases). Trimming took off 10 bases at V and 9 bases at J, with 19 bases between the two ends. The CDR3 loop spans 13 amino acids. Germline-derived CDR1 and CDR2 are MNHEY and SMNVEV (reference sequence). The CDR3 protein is CATSTGWDRPQHF. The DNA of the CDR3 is TGTGCCACCTCAACAGGGTGGGATCGGCCCCAGCATTTT.

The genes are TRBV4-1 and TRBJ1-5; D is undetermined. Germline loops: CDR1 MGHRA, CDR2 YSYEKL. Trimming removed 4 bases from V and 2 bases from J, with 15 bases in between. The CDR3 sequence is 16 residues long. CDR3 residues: CASSPSFLVGNQPQHF. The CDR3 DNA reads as TGCGCCAGCAGCCCGTCTTTTTTAGTAGGCAATCAGCCCCAGCATTTT.

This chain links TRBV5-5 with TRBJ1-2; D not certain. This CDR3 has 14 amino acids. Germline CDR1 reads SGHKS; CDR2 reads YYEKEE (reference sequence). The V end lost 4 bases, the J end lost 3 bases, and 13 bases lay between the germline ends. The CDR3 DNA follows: TGTGCCAGCAGCCCGGGGTTCGGAGACTATGGCTACACCTTC. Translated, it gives CASSPGFGDYGYTF.